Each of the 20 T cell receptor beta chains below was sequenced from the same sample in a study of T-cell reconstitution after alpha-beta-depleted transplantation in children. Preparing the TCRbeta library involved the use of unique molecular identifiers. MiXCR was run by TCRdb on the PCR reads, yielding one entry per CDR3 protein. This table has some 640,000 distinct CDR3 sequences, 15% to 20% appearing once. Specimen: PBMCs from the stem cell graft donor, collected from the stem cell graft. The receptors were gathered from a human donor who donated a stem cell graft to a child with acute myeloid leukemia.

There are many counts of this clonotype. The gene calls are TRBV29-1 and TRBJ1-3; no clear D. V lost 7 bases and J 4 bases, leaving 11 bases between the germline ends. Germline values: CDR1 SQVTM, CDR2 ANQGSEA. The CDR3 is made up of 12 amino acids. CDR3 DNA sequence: TGCAGCGCGGCCGTGGGGGGAAACACCATATATTTT. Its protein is CSAAVGGNTIYF.

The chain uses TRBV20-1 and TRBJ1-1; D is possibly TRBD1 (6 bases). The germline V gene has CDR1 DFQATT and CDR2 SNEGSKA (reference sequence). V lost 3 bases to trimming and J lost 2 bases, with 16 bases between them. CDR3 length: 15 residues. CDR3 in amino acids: CSASKGGGTNTEAFF. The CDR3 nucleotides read TGCAGTGCTAGTAAAGGGGGTGGTACAAACACTGAAGCTTTCTTT.

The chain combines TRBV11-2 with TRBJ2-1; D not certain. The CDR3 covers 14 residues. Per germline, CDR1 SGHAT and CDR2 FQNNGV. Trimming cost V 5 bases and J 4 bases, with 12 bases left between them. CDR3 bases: TGTGCCAGCAGCACCGACACCGGGTACAATGAGCAGTTCTTC. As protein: CASSTDTGYNEQFF.

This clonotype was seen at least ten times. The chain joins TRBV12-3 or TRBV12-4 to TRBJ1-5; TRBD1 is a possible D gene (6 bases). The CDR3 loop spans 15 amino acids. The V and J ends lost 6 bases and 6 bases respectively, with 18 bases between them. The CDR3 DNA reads TGTGCCAGCAGCTCCAACAGGGCCGAAAGTCAGCCCCAGCATTTT. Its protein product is CASSSNRAESQPQHF.

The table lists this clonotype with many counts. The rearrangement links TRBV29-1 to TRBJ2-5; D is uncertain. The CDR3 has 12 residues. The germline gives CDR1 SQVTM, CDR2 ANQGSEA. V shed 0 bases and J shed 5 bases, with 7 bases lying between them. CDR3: CSVEEGHETQYF. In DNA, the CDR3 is TGCAGCGTTGAAGAAGGCCATGAGACCCAGTACTTC.

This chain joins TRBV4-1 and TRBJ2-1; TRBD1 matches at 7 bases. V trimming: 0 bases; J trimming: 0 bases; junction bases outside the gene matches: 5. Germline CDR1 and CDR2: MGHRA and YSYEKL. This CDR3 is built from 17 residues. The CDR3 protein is CASSQEKTGHSYNEQFF. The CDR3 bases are TGCGCCAGCAGCCAAGAAAAGACAGGGCACTCCTACAATGAGCAGTTCTTC.

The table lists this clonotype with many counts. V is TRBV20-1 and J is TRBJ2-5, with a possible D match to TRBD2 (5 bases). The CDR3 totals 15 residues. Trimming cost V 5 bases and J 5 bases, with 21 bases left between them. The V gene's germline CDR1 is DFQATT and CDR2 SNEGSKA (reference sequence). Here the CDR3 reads CSAGTRGSGGETQYF. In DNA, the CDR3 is TGCAGTGCTGGAACCCGGGGTTCAGGCGGGGAGACCCAGTACTTC.

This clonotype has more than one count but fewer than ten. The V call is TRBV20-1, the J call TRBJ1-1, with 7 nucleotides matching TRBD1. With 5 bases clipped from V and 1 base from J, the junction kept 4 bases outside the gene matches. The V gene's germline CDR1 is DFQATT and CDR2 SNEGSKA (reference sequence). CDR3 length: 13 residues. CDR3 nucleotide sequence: TGCAGTGCTCTCGGACAGGCGAACACTGAAGCTTTCTTT. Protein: CSALGQANTEAFF.

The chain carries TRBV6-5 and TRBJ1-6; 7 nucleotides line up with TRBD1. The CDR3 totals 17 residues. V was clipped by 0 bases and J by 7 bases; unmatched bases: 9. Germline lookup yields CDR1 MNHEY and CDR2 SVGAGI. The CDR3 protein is CASSYSSREGGNSPLHF. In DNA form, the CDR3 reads TGTGCCAGCAGTTACTCGAGTCGAGAAGGGGGCAATTCACCCCTCCACTTT.

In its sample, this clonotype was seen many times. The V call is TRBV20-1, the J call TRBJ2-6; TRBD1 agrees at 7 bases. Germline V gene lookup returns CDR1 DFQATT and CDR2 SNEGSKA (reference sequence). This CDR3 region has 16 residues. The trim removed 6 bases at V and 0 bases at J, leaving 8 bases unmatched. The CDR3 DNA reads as TGCAGTGCCCCCTCAGGGGGTCTCTCTGGGGCCAACGTCCTGACTTTC. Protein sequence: CSAPSGGLSGANVLTF.

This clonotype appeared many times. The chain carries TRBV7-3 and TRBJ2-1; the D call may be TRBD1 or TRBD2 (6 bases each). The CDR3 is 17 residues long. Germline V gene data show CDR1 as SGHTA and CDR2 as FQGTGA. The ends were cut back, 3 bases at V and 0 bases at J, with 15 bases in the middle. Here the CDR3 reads CASSFVSGADSYNEQFF. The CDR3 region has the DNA TGTGCCAGCAGCTTCGTTTCGGGGGCGGACTCCTACAATGAGCAGTTCTTC.

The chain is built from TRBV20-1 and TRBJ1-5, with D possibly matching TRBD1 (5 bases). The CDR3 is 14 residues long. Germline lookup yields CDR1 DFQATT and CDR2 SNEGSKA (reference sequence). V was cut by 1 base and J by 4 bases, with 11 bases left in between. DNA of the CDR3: TGCAGTGCTAGAGGTGGGGACGTTAATCAGCCCCAGCATTTT. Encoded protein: CSARGGDVNQPQHF.

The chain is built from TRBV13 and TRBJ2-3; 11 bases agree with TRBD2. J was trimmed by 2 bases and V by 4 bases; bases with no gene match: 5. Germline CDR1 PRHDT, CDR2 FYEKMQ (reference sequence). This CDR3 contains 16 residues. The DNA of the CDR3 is TGTGCCAGCAGCTCCCTAGCGGGGGGAATCACAGATACGCAGTATTTT. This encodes CASSSLAGGITDTQYF.

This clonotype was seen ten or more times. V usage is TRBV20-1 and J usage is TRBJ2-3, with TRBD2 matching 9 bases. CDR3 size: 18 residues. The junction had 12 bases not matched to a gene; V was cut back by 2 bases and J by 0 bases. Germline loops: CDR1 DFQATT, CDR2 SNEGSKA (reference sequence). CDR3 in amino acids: CSARRLAGGPDSTDTQYF. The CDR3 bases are TGCAGTGCTAGACGTCTCGCGGGGGGGCCGGATAGCACAGATACGCAGTATTTT.

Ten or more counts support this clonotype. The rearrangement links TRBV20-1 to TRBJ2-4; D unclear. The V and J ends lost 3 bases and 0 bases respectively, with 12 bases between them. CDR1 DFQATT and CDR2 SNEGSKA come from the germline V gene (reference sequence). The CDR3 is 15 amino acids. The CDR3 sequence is CSARLTQLAKNIQYF. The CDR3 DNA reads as TGCAGTGCTAGGTTGACGCAACTAGCCAAAAACATTCAGTACTTC.

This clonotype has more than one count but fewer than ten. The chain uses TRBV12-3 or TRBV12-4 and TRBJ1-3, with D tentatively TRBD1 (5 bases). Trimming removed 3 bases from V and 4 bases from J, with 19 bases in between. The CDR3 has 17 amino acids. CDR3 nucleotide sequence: TGTGCCAGCAGTTTCCTCACGAGGACCGGGGCGGGAAACACCATATATTTT. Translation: CASSFLTRTGAGNTIYF.

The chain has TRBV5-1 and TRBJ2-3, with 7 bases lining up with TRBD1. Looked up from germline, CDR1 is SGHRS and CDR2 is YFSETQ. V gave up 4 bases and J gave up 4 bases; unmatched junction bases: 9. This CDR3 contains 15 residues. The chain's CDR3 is CASSIQGQEADTQYF. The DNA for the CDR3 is TGCGCCAGCAGCATACAGGGGCAGGAAGCAGATACGCAGTATTTT.

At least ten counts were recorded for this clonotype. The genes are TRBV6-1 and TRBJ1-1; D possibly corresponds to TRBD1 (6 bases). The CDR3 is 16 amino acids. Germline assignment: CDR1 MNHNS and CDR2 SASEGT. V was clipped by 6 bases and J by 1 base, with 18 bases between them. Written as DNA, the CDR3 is TGTGCCAGCAGCCCACTAGTCGGCAGGGGGAACACTGAAGCTTTCTTT. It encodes CASSPLVGRGNTEAFF.

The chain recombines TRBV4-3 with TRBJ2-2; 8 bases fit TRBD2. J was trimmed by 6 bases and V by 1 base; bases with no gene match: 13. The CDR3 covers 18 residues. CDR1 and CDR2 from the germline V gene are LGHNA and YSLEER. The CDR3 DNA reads TGCGCCAGCAGCCAAGGAAAGACGGGCGGGGGGCCGTCCGGGGAGCTGTTTTTT. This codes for CASSQGKTGGGPSGELFF.

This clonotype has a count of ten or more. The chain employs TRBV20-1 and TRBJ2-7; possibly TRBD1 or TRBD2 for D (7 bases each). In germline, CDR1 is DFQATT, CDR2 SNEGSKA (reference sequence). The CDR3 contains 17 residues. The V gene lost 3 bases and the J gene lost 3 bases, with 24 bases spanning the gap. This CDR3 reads CSARKMSGGQVGYEQYF. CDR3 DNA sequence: TGCAGTGCTAGGAAAATGTCGGGAGGACAGGTCGGCTACGAGCAGTACTTC.